Listed here are 32 T cell receptor beta chains from one sample, sequenced in a study of PD-L1 blockade in urothelial cancer (dated by TCRdb to the late 2010s). Read against the paper, the sample's time point label means: pretreatment peripheral blood. The library was generated by the immunoSEQ multiplex PCR assay. Sourced from immuneACCESS, this table was stored by TCRdb with only in-frame sequences that have V and J called. A share of the clones is absent; for the studies checked, an unresolved V gene accounts for under half, and the remainder has no known explanation. Present in this sample are about 72,000 clones, 75% to 90% of which were seen just once. The ten largest account for 15% of the sample. The sample consisted of PBMCs, taken around atezolizumab (anti-PD-L1) treatment. All receptors derive from a man aged 60 to 75 with urothelial cancer.

The chain employs TRBV29-1 and TRBJ1-3; the D is unclear. Between the trimmed V and J ends, which lost 3 bases and 4 bases, there was a span of 7 bases. The germline CDR1 and CDR2 sequences are SQVTM and ANQGSEA. The CDR3 is made up of 12 amino acids. The CDR3, as DNA: TGCAGCGTTGATACAGCCGGAAACACCATATATTTT. Translation gives CSVDTAGNTIYF.

This clone was counted a few times. V is TRBV13 and J is TRBJ1-1; 10 nucleotides agree with TRBD1. CDR1 is PRHDT and CDR2 is FYEKMQ in the germline V gene (reference sequence). The CDR3 is 16 residues long. V was pared by 6 bases and J by 5 bases, with 12 bases of the junction left unmatched. CDR3 nucleotides: TGTGCCAGCAGTCTACGACCAGGACAGGGGGTGACTGAAGCTTTCTTT. Protein product: CASSLRPGQGVTEAFF.

This clone was counted a single time. The chain uses TRBV5-6 and TRBJ2-2, with 7 nucleotides matching TRBD2. CDR1 and CDR2 from the germline V gene are SGHDT and YYEEEE. Germline trimming cut 2 bases from V and 10 bases from J; bases unmatched to any gene: 2. The CDR3 covers 12 residues. CDR3 DNA: TGTGCCAGCAGCTTAGCGGGGTTGGAGCTGTTTTTT. It is translated as CASSLAGLELFF.

The J gene is TRBJ1-2, the V gene TRBV9, with 7 bases matching TRBD1. V lost 8 bases, J lost 4 bases, and 5 bases stayed unmatched. The CDR3 runs 12 residues. Germline V gene lookup returns CDR1 SGDLS and CDR2 YYNGEE. CDR3 bases: TGTGCCAGTAGGAGACAGGGCTATGGCTACACCTTC. It yields the protein CASRRQGYGYTF.

The CDR3 nucleotides are TGTGCCAGCAGATCCGACAGGGGGAATTCACCCCTCCACTTT. Its protein is CASRSDRGNSPLHF. V is TRBV27 and J is TRBJ1-6; 9 positions agree with TRBD1. The CDR3 is made up of 14 amino acids. Unmatched junction bases numbered 4, after V lost 6 bases and J lost 7 bases. Germline V gene sequence: CDR1 MNHEY, CDR2 SMNVEV (reference sequence).

This clone was recorded a few times. This chain joins TRBV28 and TRBJ2-5; the D gene is possibly TRBD1 (5 bases). CDR1 MDHEN and CDR2 SYDVKM come from the germline V gene. Deletions cut 6 bases from V and 2 bases from J, with 13 bases between. This CDR3 region has 14 residues. CDR3 amino acids: CASRRRVLQETQYF. The CDR3 nucleotides read TGTGCCAGCAGGCGCAGGGTGCTTCAAGAGACCCAGTACTTC.

The chain combines TRBV7-2 with TRBJ1-2; 8 nucleotides agree with TRBD1. This CDR3 comprises 16 residues. Germline CDR1 reads SGHTA; CDR2 reads FQGNSA. V shed 4 bases, J shed 2 bases, and the junction held 9 bases outside the gene matches. The CDR3 loop is CASSSRRQGRNYGYTF. CDR3 nucleotide sequence: TGTGCCAGCAGCTCCCGCCGACAGGGGCGCAACTATGGCTACACCTTC.

The rearrangement links TRBV19 to TRBJ1-4, with TRBD1 identical over 10 bases. After removal of 9 bases from V and 8 bases from J, the junction contained 6 bases not matched to a gene. Germline CDR1 is LNHDA and CDR2 is SQIVND (reference sequence). The CDR3 loop spans 13 amino acids. CDR3 bases: TGTGCCAGCGACAGGGGGCTAGGGGAAAAACTGTTTTTT. Translated: CASDRGLGEKLFF.

The V and J genes are TRBV9 and TRBJ2-1, with TRBD1 matching 8 bases. CDR1 is SGDLS and CDR2 is YYNGEE in the germline V gene. This CDR3 contains 15 residues. The J segment lost 9 bases and the V segment lost 3 bases, leaving 11 bases of the junction unmatched. CDR3 protein: CASSDRDRSSGEQFF. In DNA form, the CDR3 reads TGTGCCAGCAGCGACCGGGACAGGAGTAGCGGTGAGCAGTTCTTC.

The chain recombines TRBV2 with TRBJ2-1; TRBD2 matches at 15 bases. From germline, CDR1 is SNHLY and CDR2 FYNNEI. CDR3 length: 15 amino acids. V dropped 6 bases and J dropped 9; count of bases not matched to a gene: 6. This CDR3 reads CASRGLAGGFGEQFF. The CDR3 DNA is TGTGCCAGCAGAGGACTAGCGGGGGGGTTCGGTGAGCAGTTCTTC.

This clone was counted only a few times. The chain carries TRBV4-1 and TRBJ1-5, with TRBD1 matching 7 bases. This CDR3 has 14 amino acids. The germline CDR1 and CDR2 sequences are MGHRA and YSYEKL. After removal of 4 bases from V and 2 bases from J, the junction contained 2 bases not matched to a gene. CDR3 protein: CASSPTGGNQPQHF. DNA of the CDR3: TGCGCCAGCAGCCCTACAGGGGGCAATCAGCCCCAGCATTTT.

The CDR3 nucleotides are TGTGCCTGGAGCCAGCCCCGGGTATCCCGGTACTTC. As protein: CAWSQPRVSRYF. The rearrangement joins TRBV30 to TRBJ2-5; D is ambiguous. Between the trimmed V and J ends, which lost 3 bases and 13 bases, there was a span of 18 bases. The CDR3 covers 12 residues. CDR1 GTSNPN and CDR2 SVGIG come from the germline V gene (reference sequence).

This sequence joins TRBV11-3 and TRBJ2-3; 10 positions agree with TRBD2. The J segment lost 3 bases and the V segment lost 4 bases, leaving 7 bases of the junction unmatched. CDR1 and CDR2 from the germline V gene are SGHNT and YENEEA. This CDR3 is 16 amino acids long. CDR3 amino acids: CASSSTKRGGTDTQYF. CDR3 in DNA: TGTGCCAGCAGCTCAACCAAGCGGGGGGGAACAGATACGCAGTATTTT.

The chain joins TRBV19 to TRBJ2-3; TRBD2 agrees at 9 bases. With 5 bases clipped from V and 5 bases from J, the junction kept 8 bases outside the gene matches. Germline values: CDR1 LNHDA, CDR2 SQIVND (reference sequence). This CDR3 is built from 15 residues. The CDR3 loop is CASSRPAGGQDTQYF. The CDR3 DNA is TGTGCCAGTAGTCGGCCTGCGGGGGGGCAAGATACGCAGTATTTT.

The CDR3 loop is CASSSDSYYGYTF. CDR3 DNA sequence: TGCGCCAGCAGCTCTGACAGTTACTATGGCTACACCTTC. V usage is TRBV5-1 and J usage is TRBJ1-2, with D perhaps TRBD1 (5 bases). Per germline, CDR1 SGHRS and CDR2 YFSETQ. The CDR3 loop spans 13 amino acids. The V end lost 3 bases, the J end lost 3 bases, and 9 bases lay between the germline ends.

The chain is built from TRBV19 and TRBJ2-1; TRBD1 might be the D (6 bases). V lost 3 bases to trimming and J lost 6 bases, with 12 bases between them. The CDR3 sequence is 14 residues long. CDR1 LNHDA and CDR2 SQIVND come from the germline V gene (reference sequence). The CDR3 DNA follows: TGTGCCAGTAGTATTTCACAGGGTGTCAATGAGCAGTTCTTC. Encoded protein: CASSISQGVNEQFF.

The chain links TRBV15 to TRBJ1-1; D gene ambiguous. Germline V gene lookup returns CDR1 LNHNV and CDR2 YYDKDF (reference sequence). With 0 bases removed from V and 11 bases from J, the gap between germline ends came to 7 bases. The CDR3 loop spans 11 amino acids. CDR3 sequence (DNA): TGTGCCACCAGCAGAGATACTAGGGCTTTCTTT. Amino acids: CATSRDTRAFF.

The rearrangement uses TRBV5-1 and TRBJ1-1, with TRBD1 identical over 10 bases. In germline, CDR1 is SGHRS, CDR2 YFSETQ. V was pared by 4 bases and J by 2 bases, with 8 bases of the junction left unmatched. This CDR3 comprises 16 residues. CDR3: CASSLGGQGYNTEAFF. As DNA, the CDR3 is TGCGCCAGCAGCCTTGGGGGACAGGGGTATAACACTGAAGCTTTCTTT.

This rearrangement joins TRBV4-2 to TRBJ2-3, with TRBD2 matching over 11 bases. Per germline, CDR1 LGHNA and CDR2 YNFKEQ. CDR3 size: 16 residues. Losses at the gene ends were 2 bases for V and 4 bases for J; bases not matched to a gene: 5. As DNA, the CDR3 is TGTGCCAGCAGCCAACGGACGACTAGCGGGGCAGATACGCAGTATTTT. This codes for CASSQRTTSGADTQYF.

V gene TRBV7-2 combines with J gene TRBJ1-2; TRBD1 matches at 8 bases. The ends lost 1 base at V and 2 bases at J; junction bases unmatched: 3. The V gene's germline CDR1 is SGHTA and CDR2 FQGNSA. The CDR3 length is 15 residues. The CDR3 DNA is TGTGCCAGCAGCTTAGAAAACAGGGGGAACTATGGCTACACCTTC. As protein: CASSLENRGNYGYTF.

V usage is TRBV27 and J usage is TRBJ2-3; D might be TRBD1 (6 bases). The CDR3 runs to 21 residues. Trimming left V 7 bases short and J 1 base short, with 33 bases between. Per germline, CDR1 MNHEY and CDR2 SMNVEV (reference sequence). CDR3 sequence: CASTRRGRQDGTYGGTDTQYF. In DNA, the CDR3 is TGTGCCAGCACTCGAAGGGGCCGACAGGACGGGACCTACGGGGGCACAGATACGCAGTATTTT.

The chain uses TRBV30 and TRBJ1-3, with 10 nucleotides matching TRBD1. Germline V gives CDR1 GTSNPN, CDR2 SVGIG (reference sequence). The CDR3 covers 14 residues. Trimming cost V 0 bases and J 13 bases; bases outside gene matches: 9. As DNA, the CDR3 is TGTGCCTGGAGTGTAGGGACAGGGGAAATCGGTATATATTTT. Protein: CAWSVGTGEIGIYF. Combining the CDR3 with reference TRBV30 and TRBJ1-3 gives the whole variable domain SQTIHQWPATLVQPVGSPLSLECTVEGTSNPNLYWYRQAAGRGLQLLFYSVGIGQISSEVPQNLSASRPQDRQFILSSKKLLLSDSGFYLCAWSVGTGEIGIYFGEGSWLTVV.

The J gene is TRBJ2-2, the V gene TRBV10-3; 9 bases line up with TRBD1. From germline, CDR1 is ENHRY and CDR2 SYGVKD. The CDR3 runs to 14 residues. V was pared by 6 bases and J by 4 bases, with 3 bases of the junction left unmatched. The CDR3: CAISPGQGTGELFF. CDR3 DNA sequence: TGTGCCATCAGCCCGGGACAGGGCACCGGGGAGCTGTTTTTT.

J is TRBJ1-5 and V is TRBV6-1; 8 nucleotides align to TRBD1. Losses at the gene ends were 4 bases for V and 0 bases for J; bases not matched to a gene: 5. The CDR3 runs 16 residues. Germline assignment: CDR1 MNHNS and CDR2 SASEGT. The CDR3 nucleotides are TGTGCCAGCAGTGGGACAGGGTACAATAGCAATCAGCCCCAGCATTTT. It yields the protein CASSGTGYNSNQPQHF.

This chain joins TRBV2 and TRBJ2-1; 9 nucleotides agree with TRBD1. V shed 3 bases and J 7 bases; nucleotides not matched to a gene: 7. The CDR3 totals 15 residues. Per the germline V gene, CDR1 is SNHLY and CDR2 is FYNNEI. CDR3 bases: TGTGCCAGCAGTGACCGACAGGGGGGGTTGAATGAGCAGTTCTTC. Translating it yields CASSDRQGGLNEQFF.

CDR3 DNA sequence: TGTGCCAGCAGCACAACTAGCGGGGGGAACACAGATACGCAGTATTTT. Amino acid sequence: CASSTTSGGNTDTQYF. The genes are TRBV21-1 and TRBJ2-3; whether TRBD2, the table's D call, matches the DNA was not checked. TRBV21-1 is labeled a pseudogene. This CDR3 is 16 amino acids long.

V usage is TRBV5-1 and J usage is TRBJ2-5, with TRBD1 matching 7 bases. Gene TRBJ2-7 matches the end of the DNA better, so the J call may be wrong. In germline, CDR1 is SGHRS, CDR2 YFSETQ. The CDR3 runs to 14 residues. The DNA for the CDR3 is TGCGCCAGCAGCTTGGGCACCAGGGGGTACGAGCAGTACTTC. Residues: CASSLGTRGYEQYF.

The chain carries TRBV28 and TRBJ1-6; D is ambiguous. The V gene lost 8 bases and the J gene lost 5 bases, with 7 bases spanning the gap. In germline, CDR1 is MDHEN, CDR2 SYDVKM. CDR3 size: 12 residues. CDR3 residues: CASSGNNSPLHF. CDR3 DNA sequence: TGTGCCAGCTCGGGGAATAATTCACCCCTCCACTTT.

This chain's CDR3 is CASSSPDKTGAFF. The CDR3 DNA reads TGTGCCAGCAGCTCACCGGACAAAACGGGAGCTTTCTTT. The rearrangement uses TRBV11-2 and TRBJ1-1, with a possible D match to TRBD1 (5 bases). CDR1 and CDR2 from the germline V gene are SGHAT and FQNNGV. This CDR3 is built from 13 residues. V was pared by 4 bases and J by 10 bases, with 16 bases between.

This chain joins TRBV7-8 and TRBJ1-2, with D perhaps matching TRBD1 (6 bases). With 3 bases removed from V and 1 base from J, the gap between germline ends came to 15 bases. Germline V CDR1 and CDR2: SGHVS, FQNEAQ. The CDR3 extends over 16 amino acids. This CDR3 is CASSLGGQGLNYGYTF. The CDR3 DNA follows: TGTGCCAGCAGCTTGGGGGGGCAGGGCCTTAACTATGGCTACACCTTC.

The chain is built from TRBV18 and TRBJ1-4, with TRBD1 matching over 10 bases. The germline gives CDR1 KGHSH, CDR2 LQKENI. V shed 3 bases, J shed 8 bases, and the junction held 0 bases outside the gene matches. The CDR3 extends over 13 amino acids. The CDR3 spells CASSPGQGEKLFF. The CDR3 DNA sequence: TGTGCCAGCTCACCGGGACAGGGGGAAAAACTGTTTTTT.

The J gene is TRBJ2-3, the V gene TRBV6-5; TRBD2 matches at 10 bases. Germline V CDR1 and CDR2: MNHEY, SVGAGI. V lost 7 bases and J lost 4; bases outside the gene matches: 2. The CDR3 spans 13 residues. DNA for the CDR3: TGTGCCAGCAAGCGGGGGGGCGCAGATACGCAGTATTTT. Translating it yields CASKRGGADTQYF.